The 5 T cell receptor beta chains in this list originate from one sample, sequenced in a study of blood T cell repertoires in COVID-19. Data came from immunoSEQ multiplex PCR; TCRdb stores just in-frame clones and leaves some out. This table holds under 300,000 clones, 80% to 90% found once. The sample taken for sequencing was peripheral blood. The receptor source for this set is a woman aged 70-85 years with acute or convalescent COVID-19.

The chain links TRBV11-2 to TRBJ1-1; no firm D call. There are 13 residues in the CDR3. The ends were cut back, 3 bases at V and 6 bases at J, with 11 bases in the middle. Per the germline V gene, CDR1 is SGHAT and CDR2 is FQNNGV. The CDR3 protein is CASSFDMAPEAFF. The CDR3 DNA reads as TGTGCCAGCAGCTTTGACATGGCCCCTGAAGCTTTCTTT.

For the CDR3, the DNA is TGTGCCAGCTTACCAGGGGTATCCTACAATGAGCAGTTCTTC. Protein sequence: CASLPGVSYNEQFF. The chain employs TRBV2 and TRBJ2-1, with D possibly TRBD1 on 6 matching bases. The V gene lost 8 bases and the J gene lost 1 base, with 12 bases spanning the gap. The germline gives CDR1 SNHLY, CDR2 FYNNEI. The CDR3 covers 14 residues.

This clone turned up a few times. The sample has other DNA sequences that encode this CDR3 too. The chain recombines TRBV19 with TRBJ1-5; D is ambiguous. CDR1 and CDR2 from the germline V gene are LNHDA and SQIVND (reference sequence). The V end was cut by 1 base, the J end by 7 bases, with 14 bases between. The CDR3 totals 15 residues. The CDR3 spells CASSIGAGGFQPQHF. The CDR3 bases are TGTGCCAGTAGTATAGGTGCGGGAGGGTTCCAGCCCCAGCATTTT.

This clone has just one count. The V and J genes are TRBV3-1 (or the pseudogene TRBV3-2) and TRBJ1-1, with a possible D match to TRBD1 (5 bases). Germline values: CDR1 LGHDT, CDR2 YNNKEL (reference sequence). The V and J ends lost 8 bases and 2 bases respectively, with 12 bases between them. The CDR3 extends over 13 amino acids. This CDR3 reads CASARVFNTEAFF. The CDR3 bases are TGTGCCAGCGCCAGGGTTTTTAACACTGAAGCTTTCTTT.

Comments on this clone: One junction end does not reproduce the germline sequence, and a read error may be involved. This chain links TRBV20-1 with TRBJ1-4; D gene ambiguous. CDR3 size: 10 residues. Germline V gene lookup returns CDR1 DFQATT and CDR2 SNEGSKA (reference sequence). DNA for the CDR3: TGCAGTGCTAGAACATCGGGAGAGACTTTT. Residues: CSARTSGETF.